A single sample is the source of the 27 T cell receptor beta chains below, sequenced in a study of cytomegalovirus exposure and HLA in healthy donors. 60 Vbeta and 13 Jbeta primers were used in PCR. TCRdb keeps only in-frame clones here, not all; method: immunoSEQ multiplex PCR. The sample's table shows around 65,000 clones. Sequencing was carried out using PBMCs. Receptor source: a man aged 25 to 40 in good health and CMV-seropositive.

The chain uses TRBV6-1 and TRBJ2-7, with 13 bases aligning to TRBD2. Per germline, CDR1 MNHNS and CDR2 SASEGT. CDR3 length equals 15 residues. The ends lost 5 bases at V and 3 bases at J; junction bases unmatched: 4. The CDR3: CASSTWTSGGYEQYF. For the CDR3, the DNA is TGTGCCAGCAGTACCTGGACTAGCGGGGGCTACGAGCAGTACTTC.

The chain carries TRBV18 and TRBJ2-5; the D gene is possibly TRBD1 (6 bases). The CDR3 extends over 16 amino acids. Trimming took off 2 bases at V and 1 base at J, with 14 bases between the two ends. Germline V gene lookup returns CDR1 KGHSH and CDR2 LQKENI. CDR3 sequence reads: CASSPTRTASQETQYF. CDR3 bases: TGTGCCAGCTCACCAACCCGGACAGCCAGCCAAGAGACCCAGTACTTC.

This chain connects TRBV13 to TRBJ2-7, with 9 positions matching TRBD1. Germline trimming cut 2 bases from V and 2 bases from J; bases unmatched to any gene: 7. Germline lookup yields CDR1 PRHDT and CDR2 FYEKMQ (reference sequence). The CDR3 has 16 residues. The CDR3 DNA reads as TGTGCCAGCAGCTTAAGGACAGGGGTCAATACCTACGAGCAGTACTTC. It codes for CASSLRTGVNTYEQYF.

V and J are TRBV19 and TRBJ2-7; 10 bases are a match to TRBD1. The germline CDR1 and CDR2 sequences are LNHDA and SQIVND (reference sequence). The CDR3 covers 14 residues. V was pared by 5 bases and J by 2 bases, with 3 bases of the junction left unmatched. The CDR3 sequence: CASSPGQGAYEQYF. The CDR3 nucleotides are TGTGCCAGTAGTCCAGGACAGGGGGCCTACGAGCAGTACTTC.

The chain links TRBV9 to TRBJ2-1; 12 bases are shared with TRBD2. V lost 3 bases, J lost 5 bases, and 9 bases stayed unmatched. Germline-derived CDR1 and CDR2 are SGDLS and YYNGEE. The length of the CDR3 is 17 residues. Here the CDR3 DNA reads TGTGCCAGCAGCGATGGCCTAGCGGGGGGGCCGGACAATGAGCAGTTCTTC. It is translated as CASSDGLAGGPDNEQFF.

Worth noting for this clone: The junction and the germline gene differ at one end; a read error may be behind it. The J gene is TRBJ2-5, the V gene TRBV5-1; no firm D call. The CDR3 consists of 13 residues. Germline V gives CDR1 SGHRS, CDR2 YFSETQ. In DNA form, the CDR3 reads TGCGCCAGCAGCTTTACAGATCAAGAGAACCAGTACTTC. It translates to CASSFTDQENQYF.

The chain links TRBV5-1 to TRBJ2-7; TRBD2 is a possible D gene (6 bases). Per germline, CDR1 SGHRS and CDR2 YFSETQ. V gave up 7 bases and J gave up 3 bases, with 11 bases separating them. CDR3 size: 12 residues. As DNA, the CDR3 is TGCGCCAGCTCCCTGGGGGGCTACGAGCAGTACTTC. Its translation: CASSLGGYEQYF.

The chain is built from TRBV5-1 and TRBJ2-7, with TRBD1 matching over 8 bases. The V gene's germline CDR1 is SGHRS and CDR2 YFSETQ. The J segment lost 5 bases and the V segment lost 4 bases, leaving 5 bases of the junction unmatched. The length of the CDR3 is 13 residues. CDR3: CASSIGQGHEQYF. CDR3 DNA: TGCGCCAGCAGCATTGGACAGGGCCACGAGCAGTACTTC.

CDR3 in amino acids: CASSEGGTDTQYF. CDR3 nucleotides: TGTGCCAGCAGTGAGGGAGGCACAGATACGCAGTATTTT. This chain links TRBV6-1 with TRBJ2-3; tentative D call: TRBD2 (5 bases). V was pared by 3 bases and J by 1 base, with 5 bases between. The CDR3 consists of 13 residues. The germline gives CDR1 MNHNS, CDR2 SASEGT.

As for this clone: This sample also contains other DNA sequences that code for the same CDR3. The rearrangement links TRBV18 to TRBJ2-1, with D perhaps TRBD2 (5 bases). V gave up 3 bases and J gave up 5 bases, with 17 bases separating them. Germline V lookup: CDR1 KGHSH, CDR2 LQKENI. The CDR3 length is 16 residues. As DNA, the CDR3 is TGTGCCAGCTCACCGGATCCTCCAGACTACGACAATGAGCAGTTCTTC. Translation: CASSPDPPDYDNEQFF.

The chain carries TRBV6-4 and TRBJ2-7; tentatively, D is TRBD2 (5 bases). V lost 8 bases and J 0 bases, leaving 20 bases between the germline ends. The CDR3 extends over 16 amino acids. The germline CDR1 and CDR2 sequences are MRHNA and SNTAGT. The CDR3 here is CASLSIIGESSYEQYF. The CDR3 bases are TGTGCCAGCCTATCAATAATCGGGGAGAGCTCCTACGAGCAGTACTTC.

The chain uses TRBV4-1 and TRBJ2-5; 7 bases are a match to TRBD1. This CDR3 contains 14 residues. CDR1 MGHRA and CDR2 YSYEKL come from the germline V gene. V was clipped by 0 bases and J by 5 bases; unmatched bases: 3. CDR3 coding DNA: TGCGCCAGCAGCCAAGAAAGGGGGCGGGAGACCCAGTACTTC. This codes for CASSQERGRETQYF.

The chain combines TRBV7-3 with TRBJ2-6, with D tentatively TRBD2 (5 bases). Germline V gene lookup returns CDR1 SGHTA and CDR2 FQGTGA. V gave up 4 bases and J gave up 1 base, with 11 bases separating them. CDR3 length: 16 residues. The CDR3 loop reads CASSSPRGSGANVLTF. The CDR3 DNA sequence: TGTGCCAGCAGCTCCCCCCGGGGTTCTGGGGCCAACGTCCTGACTTTC. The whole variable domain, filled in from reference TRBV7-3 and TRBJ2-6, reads GAGVSQTPSNKVTEKGKYVELRCDPISGHTALYWYRQSLGQGPEFLIYFQGTGAADDSGLPNDRFFAVRPEGSVSTLKIQRTERGDSAVYLCASSSPRGSGANVLTFGAGSRLTVL.

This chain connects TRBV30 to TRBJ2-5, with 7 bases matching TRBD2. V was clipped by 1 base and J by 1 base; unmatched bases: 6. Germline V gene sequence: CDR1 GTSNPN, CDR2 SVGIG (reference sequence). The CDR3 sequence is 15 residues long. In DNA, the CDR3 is TGTGCCTGGAGTGCCCTCGGGGGGATCCAAGAGACCCAGTACTTC. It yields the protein CAWSALGGIQETQYF.

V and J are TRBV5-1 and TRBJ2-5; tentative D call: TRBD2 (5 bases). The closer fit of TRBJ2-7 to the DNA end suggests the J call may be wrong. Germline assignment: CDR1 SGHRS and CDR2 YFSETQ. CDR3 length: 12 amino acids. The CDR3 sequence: CASSLARDEQYF. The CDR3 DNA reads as TGCGCCAGCAGCTTGGCGCGGGACGAGCAGTACTTC.

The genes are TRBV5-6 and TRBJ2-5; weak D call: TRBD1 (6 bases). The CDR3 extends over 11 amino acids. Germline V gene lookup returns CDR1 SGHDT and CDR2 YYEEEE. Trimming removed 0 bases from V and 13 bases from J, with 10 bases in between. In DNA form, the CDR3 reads TGTGCCAGCAGCTTGGATGGCAGGGGGTACTTC. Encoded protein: CASSLDGRGYF.

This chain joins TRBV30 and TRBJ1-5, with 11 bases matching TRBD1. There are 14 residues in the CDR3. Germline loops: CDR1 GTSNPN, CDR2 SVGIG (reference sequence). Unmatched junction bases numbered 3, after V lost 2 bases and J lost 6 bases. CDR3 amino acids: CAWSPGTGGQPQHF. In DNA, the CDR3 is TGTGCCTGGAGTCCCGGGACAGGGGGTCAGCCCCAGCATTTT.

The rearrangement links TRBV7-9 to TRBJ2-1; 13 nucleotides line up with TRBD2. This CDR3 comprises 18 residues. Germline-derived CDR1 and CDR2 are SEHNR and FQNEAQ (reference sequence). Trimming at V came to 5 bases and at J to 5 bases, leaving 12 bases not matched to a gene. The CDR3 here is CASSPLGLAGVLNNEQFF. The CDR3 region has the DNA TGTGCCAGCAGCCCACTAGGACTAGCGGGAGTATTGAACAATGAGCAGTTCTTC.

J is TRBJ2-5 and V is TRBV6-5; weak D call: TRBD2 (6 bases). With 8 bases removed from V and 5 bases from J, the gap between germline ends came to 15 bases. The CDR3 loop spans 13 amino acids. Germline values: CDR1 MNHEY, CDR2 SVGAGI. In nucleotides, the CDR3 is TGTGCCAGCCGGGCGGAGGGCCACGAGACCCAGTACTTC. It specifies CASRAEGHETQYF.

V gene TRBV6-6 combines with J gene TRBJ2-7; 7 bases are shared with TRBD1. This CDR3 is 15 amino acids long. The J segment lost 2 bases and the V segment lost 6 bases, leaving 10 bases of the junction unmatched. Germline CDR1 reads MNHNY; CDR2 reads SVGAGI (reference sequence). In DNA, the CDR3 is TGTGCCAGCAGCGAACTGTCGGGACAGACCTACGAGCAGTACTTC. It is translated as CASSELSGQTYEQYF.

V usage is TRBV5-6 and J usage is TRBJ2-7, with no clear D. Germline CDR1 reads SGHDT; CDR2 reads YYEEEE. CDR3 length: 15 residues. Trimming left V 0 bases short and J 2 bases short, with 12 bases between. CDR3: CASSLEARSAYEQYF. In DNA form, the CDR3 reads TGTGCCAGCAGCTTGGAGGCGAGGAGCGCCTACGAGCAGTACTTC.

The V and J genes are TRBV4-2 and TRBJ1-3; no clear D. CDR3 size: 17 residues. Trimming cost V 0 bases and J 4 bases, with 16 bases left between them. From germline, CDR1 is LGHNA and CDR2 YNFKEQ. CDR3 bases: TGTGCCAGCAGCCAAGAGGAGGTCGTCTCATGGGGAAACACCATATATTTT. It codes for CASSQEEVVSWGNTIYF.

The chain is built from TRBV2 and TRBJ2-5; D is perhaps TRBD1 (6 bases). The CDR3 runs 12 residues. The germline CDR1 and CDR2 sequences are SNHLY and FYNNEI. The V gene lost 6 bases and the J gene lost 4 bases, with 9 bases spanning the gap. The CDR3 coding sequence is TGTGCCAGCAGAACAGGGAGAGAGACCCAGTACTTC. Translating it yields CASRTGRETQYF.

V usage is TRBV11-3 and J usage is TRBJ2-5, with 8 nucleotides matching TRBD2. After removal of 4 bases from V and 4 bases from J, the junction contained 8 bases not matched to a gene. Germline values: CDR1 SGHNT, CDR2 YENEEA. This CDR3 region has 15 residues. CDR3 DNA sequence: TGTGCCAGCAGCTCCCCAGCGGGAGTGGGAGAGACCCAGTACTTC. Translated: CASSSPAGVGETQYF.

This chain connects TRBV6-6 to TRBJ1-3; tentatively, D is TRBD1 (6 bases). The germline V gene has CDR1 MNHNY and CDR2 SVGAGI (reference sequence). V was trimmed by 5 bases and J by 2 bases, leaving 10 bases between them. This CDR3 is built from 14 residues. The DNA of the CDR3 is TGTGCCAGCAGTGTACAGGGAACTGGAAACACCATATATTTT. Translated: CASSVQGTGNTIYF.

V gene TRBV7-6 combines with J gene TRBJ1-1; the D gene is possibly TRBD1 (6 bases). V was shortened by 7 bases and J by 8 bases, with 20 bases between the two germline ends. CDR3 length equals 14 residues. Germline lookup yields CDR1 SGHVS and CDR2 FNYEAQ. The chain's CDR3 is CASTLDPGQSEAFF. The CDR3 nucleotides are TGTGCCAGCACCCTAGACCCCGGACAGTCCGAAGCTTTCTTT.

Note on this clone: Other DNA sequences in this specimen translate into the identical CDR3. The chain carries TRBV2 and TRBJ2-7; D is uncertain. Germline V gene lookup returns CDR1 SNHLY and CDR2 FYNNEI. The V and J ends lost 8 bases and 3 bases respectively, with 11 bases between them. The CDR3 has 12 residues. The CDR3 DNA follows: TGTGCCAGCGCCCAGGATGGCTACGAGCAGTACTTC. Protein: CASAQDGYEQYF.